The next 13 T cell receptor beta chains were all read from a single sample in a study of blood T cell repertoires in COVID-19. The repertoire was sequenced with immunoSEQ multiplex PCR; TCRdb's copy has only in-frame clones and lacks some. Of more than 110,000 clones listed, 88% were seen once; the top ten hold 10% to 13%. Material: peripheral blood. Receptor source: a man aged 45-60 years with active or convalescent COVID-19.

The gene calls are TRBV18 and TRBJ2-1; 7 bases are shared with TRBD2. The CDR3 length is 15 residues. V gave up 0 bases and J gave up 5 bases; unmatched junction bases: 4. Per the germline V gene, CDR1 is KGHSH and CDR2 is LQKENI. CDR3 protein: CASSPPQRGDNEQFF. As DNA, the CDR3 is TGTGCCAGCTCACCACCCCAGCGGGGAGACAATGAGCAGTTCTTC.

The CDR3 loop is CASSAQTGGAFSGEQYF. CDR3 DNA: TGTGCCAGCAGTGCCCAGACAGGGGGCGCTTTCTCTGGGGAGCAGTACTTC. V gene TRBV28 combines with J gene TRBJ2-7; the match to TRBD1 covers 10 bases. The CDR3 is made up of 17 amino acids. J was trimmed by 7 bases and V by 5 bases; bases with no gene match: 17. CDR1 and CDR2 from the germline V gene are MDHEN and SYDVKM.

V gene TRBV19 combines with J gene TRBJ1-3, with 9 bases matching TRBD1. The CDR3 has 16 amino acids. Per germline, CDR1 LNHDA and CDR2 SQIVND (reference sequence). V shed 5 bases and J 0 bases; nucleotides not matched to a gene: 5. CDR3 loop: CASSPTTGGSGNTIYF. The CDR3 DNA sequence: TGTGCCAGTAGTCCGACGACAGGGGGCTCTGGAAACACCATATATTTT.

The chain has TRBV19 and TRBJ1-4; no definite D call. The V end lost 5 bases, the J end lost 2 bases, and 9 bases lay between the germline ends. This CDR3 has 14 residues. Germline V CDR1 and CDR2: LNHDA, SQIVND (reference sequence). CDR3 sequence (DNA): TGTGCCAGTAGTCCCACCGGGACTAATGAAAAACTGTTTTTT. This codes for CASSPTGTNEKLFF.

The chain joins TRBV6-1 to TRBJ1-2, with 7 bases matching TRBD1. CDR1 MNHNS and CDR2 SASEGT come from the germline V gene. This CDR3 is 18 amino acids long. V trimming: 3 bases; J trimming: 0 bases; junction bases outside the gene matches: 13. The CDR3 region is CASSDRGYRGRSNYGYTF. As DNA, the CDR3 is TGTGCCAGCAGTGATCGAGGGTACAGGGGACGTTCTAACTATGGCTACACCTTC.

The chain combines TRBV9 with TRBJ1-6, with 11 nucleotides matching TRBD1. Trimming took 3 bases from V and 7 from J; bases not matched to a gene: 3. The CDR3 has 15 residues. Germline V gene data show CDR1 as SGDLS and CDR2 as YYNGEE. CDR3 in DNA: TGTGCCAGCAGCGGGACAGGGGGCTCGAATTCACCCCTCCACTTT. It codes for CASSGTGGSNSPLHF. Filled out from reference TRBV9 and TRBJ1-6, the complete variable domain reads DSGVTQTPKHLITATGQRVTLRCSPRSGDLSVYWYQQSLDQGLQFLIQYYNGEERAKGNILERFSAQQFPDLHSELNLSSLELGDSALYFCASSGTGGSNSPLHFGNGTRLTVT.

This chain uses TRBV5-4 with TRBJ2-5; 7 positions match TRBD2. The trim removed 2 bases at V and 1 base at J, leaving 5 bases unmatched. Germline CDR1 SGHNT, CDR2 YYREEE (reference sequence). The length of the CDR3 is 15 residues. In DNA form, the CDR3 reads TGTGCCAGCAGCTTTCCGTCTAGCGGCCAAGAGACCCAGTACTTC. Translating gives CASSFPSSGQETQYF.

The V gene is TRBV12-3 or TRBV12-4, the J gene TRBJ1-3; 10 bases agree with TRBD1. The CDR3 runs 13 residues. V was clipped by 10 bases and J by 5 bases; unmatched bases: 5. This CDR3 is CATSTGGRNTIYF. The CDR3 coding sequence is TGTGCCACCTCGACAGGGGGCAGAAACACCATATATTTT.

The chain is built from TRBV19 and TRBJ2-6; the match to TRBD1 covers 8 bases. Germline V gives CDR1 LNHDA, CDR2 SQIVND (reference sequence). After removal of 7 bases from V and 0 bases from J, the junction contained 8 bases not matched to a gene. CDR3 length: 17 residues. The CDR3 sequence is CASTMGQVRSGANVLTF. For the CDR3, the DNA is TGTGCCAGTACCATGGGACAGGTCCGCTCTGGGGCCAACGTCCTGACTTTC.

This chain uses TRBV7-9 with TRBJ1-5; the D gene is possibly TRBD1 (6 bases). The CDR3 runs 14 residues. CDR1 and CDR2 (germline): SEHNR, FQNEAQ (reference sequence). With 5 bases removed from V and 7 bases from J, the gap between germline ends came to 15 bases. In DNA form, the CDR3 reads TGTGCCAGCAGCGATCAGGGACAAGGACAGCCCCAGCATTTT. This codes for CASSDQGQGQPQHF.

The chain is built from TRBV4-1 and TRBJ1-2; 9 bases match TRBD1. Germline V gene lookup returns CDR1 MGHRA and CDR2 YSYEKL. The CDR3 has 14 amino acids. V dropped 4 bases and J dropped 2; count of bases not matched to a gene: 2. This chain's CDR3 is CASSRGQGNYGYTF. The CDR3 DNA reads TGCGCCAGCAGCCGCGGACAGGGGAACTATGGCTACACCTTC.

The V call is TRBV6-2 or TRBV6-3, the J call TRBJ2-3; D uncertain. Looked up from germline, CDR1 is MNHEY and CDR2 is SVGEGT. This CDR3 is built from 14 residues. Between the trimmed V and J ends, which lost 2 bases and 0 bases, there was a span of 6 bases. The CDR3 sequence: CASSYRRSTDTQYF. CDR3 nucleotides: TGTGCCAGCAGTTACAGGCGGAGCACAGATACGCAGTATTTT.

This chain uses TRBV28 with TRBJ1-2, with a weak D call TRBD1 (6 bases). The germline CDR1 and CDR2 sequences are MDHEN and SYDVKM. There are 13 residues in the CDR3. The ends were cut back, 6 bases at V and 1 base at J, with 9 bases in the middle. CDR3 nucleotides: TGTGCCAGCAGCCAGGACAGTAACTATGGCTACACCTTC. Its translation is CASSQDSNYGYTF.